A selection of T cell receptor beta chains follows, all from one sample in a study of blood T cell repertoires in COVID-19. The method was immunoSEQ multiplex PCR; TCRdb's version includes in-frame clones alone and lacks a portion of them. In the table there are around 280,000 clones, around 90% of which are singletons. The specimen sequenced was PBMCs or T cells enriched from blood (not recorded which). Receptors originate from a woman in her 40s who had recovered from COVID-19. Both conserved end residues are part of each CDR3. The order of the fields is clone size, V gene, CDR3 length, J gene, D gene, CDR3 protein, CDR3 DNA. D genes are given only for firm matches. Some rows mark clone size as missing; the rest say once, few, many or name a class of expanded clone.

few	TRBV29-1	14	TRBJ2-1	.	CSVEDPSRYNEQFF	TGCAGCGTTGAAGATCCTAGCCGTTACAATGAGCAGTTCTTC
.	TRBV7-2	15	TRBJ2-7	TRBD2	CASSLGLAGMAEQYF	TGTGCCAGCAGCCTTGGACTAGCGGGAATGGCCGAGCAGTACTTC
.	TRBV28	13	TRBJ2-1	TRBD2	CASRPGLGDEQFF	TGTGCCAGTCGCCCCGGACTAGGCGATGAGCAGTTCTTC
once	TRBV18	18	TRBJ1-6	.	CASSPSRAGGAPNSPLHF	TGTGCCAGCTCACCATCCCGGGCGGGAGGAGCACCAAATTCACCCCTCCACTTT
.	TRBV6-4	16	TRBJ2-3	TRBD2	CASSQLAGEGTDTQYF	TGTGCCAGCAGCCAGCTAGCGGGAGAGGGCACAGATACGCAGTATTTT
.	TRBV19	13	TRBJ1-4	.	CASSVTDNEKLFF	TGTGCCAGTAGTGTGACAGATAATGAAAAACTGTTTTTT
few	TRBV5-5	16	TRBJ2-7	TRBD2	CASSLASGQRSYEQYF	TGTGCCAGCAGTCTTGCTAGCGGGCAACGATCCTACGAGCAGTACTTC
.	TRBV5-1	17	TRBJ2-5	TRBD2	CASSLGGLAGAGETQYF	TGCGCCAGCAGCTTAGGGGGACTAGCGGGAGCGGGCGAGACCCAGTACTTC
few	TRBV28	20	TRBJ1-3	.	CASSFATGLPERLSGNTIYF	TGTGCCAGCAGTTTCGCCACAGGCCTCCCGGAGAGGCTCTCTGGAAACACCATATATTTT
.	TRBV7-8	13	TRBJ2-7	TRBD1	CASSLALGQGRYF	TGTGCCAGCAGCTTAGCGCTGGGACAGGGAAGGTACTTC
.	TRBV28	19	TRBJ2-1	TRBD2	CASVQRGTSGRRGRNEQFF	TGTGCCAGCGTCCAGCGGGGGACTAGCGGGAGGCGGGGGCGCAATGAGCAGTTCTTC
.	TRBV21-1	19	TRBJ2-3	.	CASSKNGTIQGSPTDTQYF	TGTGCCAGCAGCAAAAACGGCACAATCCAGGGGTCTCCCACAGATACGCAGTATTTT
.	TRBV2	17	TRBJ2-2	TRBD2	CAIKGQAGGKDTGELFF	TGTGCCATCAAGGGTCAGGCGGGAGGGAAGGACACCGGGGAGCTGTTTTTT
once	TRBV29-1	16	TRBJ1-3	.	CSVGAGPSDSGNTIYF	TGCAGCGTGGGGGCAGGCCCTTCTGACTCTGGAAACACCATATATTTT
.	TRBV7-3	17	TRBJ1-2	TRBD1	CASSPSGTGGKVYGYTF	TGTGCCAGCAGCCCCTCCGGGACAGGGGGGAAGGTCTATGGCTACACCTTC
once	TRBV15	15	TRBJ1-4	.	CATSRGGTGGEKLFF	TGTGCCACCAGCAGAGGGGGGACTGGGGGTGAAAAACTGTTTTTT
.	TRBV28	14	TRBJ2-1	.	CASSPSSSYNEQFF	TGTGCCAGCAGTCCCTCTTCTTCCTACAATGAGCAGTTCTTC
.	TRBV12-3/TRBV12-4	13	TRBJ1-5	.	CASAGGLNQPQHF	TGTGCCAGCGCCGGGGGGTTGAATCAGCCCCAGCATTTT
.	TRBV5-1	15	TRBJ2-7	TRBD2	CASSYSGTSGNEQYF	TGCGCCAGCAGCTACTCCGGGACTAGCGGGAACGAGCAGTACTTC
once	TRBV30	13	TRBJ2-1	.	CAWSVVSGVGLFF	TGTGCCTGGAGTGTAGTGTCCGGGGTGGGTCTGTTCTTC
.	TRBV9	17	TRBJ2-2	.	CASSVLPGEPNTGELFF	TGTGCCAGCAGCGTATTGCCAGGGGAGCCGAACACCGGGGAGCTGTTTTTT
.	TRBV6-2/TRBV6-3	13	TRBJ1-5	.	CASSQTENQPQHF	TGTGCCAGCAGCCAAACAGAAAATCAGCCCCAGCATTTT
.	TRBV2	16	TRBJ2-7	.	CASSPGHQKSSVEQYF	TGTGCCAGCAGTCCGGGACACCAAAAATCTTCAGTCGAGCAGTACTTC
.	TRBV6-1	15	TRBJ2-2	.	CASSEFGGWDGELFF	TGTGCCAGCAGTGAATTCGGGGGATGGGACGGGGAGCTGTTTTTT
.	TRBV7-8	18	TRBJ2-3	TRBD2	CASSLGLAGWVSTDTQYF	TGTGCCAGCAGCTTAGGGCTAGCGGGGTGGGTAAGCACAGATACGCAGTATTTT
.	TRBV7-2	16	TRBJ2-7	TRBD2	CASSLPSSGRADEQYF	TGTGCCAGCAGCCTCCCATCTAGCGGGAGGGCTGACGAGCAGTACTTC
.	TRBV11-3	16	TRBJ2-2	.	CASARGQTLGAGELFF	TGTGCCAGCGCCAGGGGCCAAACGTTAGGTGCCGGGGAGCTGTTTTTT
once	TRBV7-2	12	TRBJ2-3	.	CASSLTSSAQYF	TGTGCCAGCAGCCTGACTTCCTCGGCGCAGTATTTT
.	TRBV2	14	TRBJ2-3	TRBD2	CASRLAESTDTQYF	TGTGCCAGCAGACTAGCGGAAAGCACAGATACGCAGTATTTT
.	TRBV6-4	13	TRBJ2-3	.	CASSGGQSDTQYF	TGTGCCAGCAGCGGCGGACAGTCAGATACGCAGTATTTT
once	TRBV4-3	15	TRBJ1-6	TRBD1	CASSPTGQGTSPLHF	TGCGCCAGCAGCCCAACGGGACAGGGGACCTCACCCCTCCACTTT
.	TRBV7-2	14	TRBJ2-1	TRBD2	CASSPSGSHREQFF	TGTGCCAGCAGCCCAAGCGGGAGTCACCGTGAGCAGTTCTTC